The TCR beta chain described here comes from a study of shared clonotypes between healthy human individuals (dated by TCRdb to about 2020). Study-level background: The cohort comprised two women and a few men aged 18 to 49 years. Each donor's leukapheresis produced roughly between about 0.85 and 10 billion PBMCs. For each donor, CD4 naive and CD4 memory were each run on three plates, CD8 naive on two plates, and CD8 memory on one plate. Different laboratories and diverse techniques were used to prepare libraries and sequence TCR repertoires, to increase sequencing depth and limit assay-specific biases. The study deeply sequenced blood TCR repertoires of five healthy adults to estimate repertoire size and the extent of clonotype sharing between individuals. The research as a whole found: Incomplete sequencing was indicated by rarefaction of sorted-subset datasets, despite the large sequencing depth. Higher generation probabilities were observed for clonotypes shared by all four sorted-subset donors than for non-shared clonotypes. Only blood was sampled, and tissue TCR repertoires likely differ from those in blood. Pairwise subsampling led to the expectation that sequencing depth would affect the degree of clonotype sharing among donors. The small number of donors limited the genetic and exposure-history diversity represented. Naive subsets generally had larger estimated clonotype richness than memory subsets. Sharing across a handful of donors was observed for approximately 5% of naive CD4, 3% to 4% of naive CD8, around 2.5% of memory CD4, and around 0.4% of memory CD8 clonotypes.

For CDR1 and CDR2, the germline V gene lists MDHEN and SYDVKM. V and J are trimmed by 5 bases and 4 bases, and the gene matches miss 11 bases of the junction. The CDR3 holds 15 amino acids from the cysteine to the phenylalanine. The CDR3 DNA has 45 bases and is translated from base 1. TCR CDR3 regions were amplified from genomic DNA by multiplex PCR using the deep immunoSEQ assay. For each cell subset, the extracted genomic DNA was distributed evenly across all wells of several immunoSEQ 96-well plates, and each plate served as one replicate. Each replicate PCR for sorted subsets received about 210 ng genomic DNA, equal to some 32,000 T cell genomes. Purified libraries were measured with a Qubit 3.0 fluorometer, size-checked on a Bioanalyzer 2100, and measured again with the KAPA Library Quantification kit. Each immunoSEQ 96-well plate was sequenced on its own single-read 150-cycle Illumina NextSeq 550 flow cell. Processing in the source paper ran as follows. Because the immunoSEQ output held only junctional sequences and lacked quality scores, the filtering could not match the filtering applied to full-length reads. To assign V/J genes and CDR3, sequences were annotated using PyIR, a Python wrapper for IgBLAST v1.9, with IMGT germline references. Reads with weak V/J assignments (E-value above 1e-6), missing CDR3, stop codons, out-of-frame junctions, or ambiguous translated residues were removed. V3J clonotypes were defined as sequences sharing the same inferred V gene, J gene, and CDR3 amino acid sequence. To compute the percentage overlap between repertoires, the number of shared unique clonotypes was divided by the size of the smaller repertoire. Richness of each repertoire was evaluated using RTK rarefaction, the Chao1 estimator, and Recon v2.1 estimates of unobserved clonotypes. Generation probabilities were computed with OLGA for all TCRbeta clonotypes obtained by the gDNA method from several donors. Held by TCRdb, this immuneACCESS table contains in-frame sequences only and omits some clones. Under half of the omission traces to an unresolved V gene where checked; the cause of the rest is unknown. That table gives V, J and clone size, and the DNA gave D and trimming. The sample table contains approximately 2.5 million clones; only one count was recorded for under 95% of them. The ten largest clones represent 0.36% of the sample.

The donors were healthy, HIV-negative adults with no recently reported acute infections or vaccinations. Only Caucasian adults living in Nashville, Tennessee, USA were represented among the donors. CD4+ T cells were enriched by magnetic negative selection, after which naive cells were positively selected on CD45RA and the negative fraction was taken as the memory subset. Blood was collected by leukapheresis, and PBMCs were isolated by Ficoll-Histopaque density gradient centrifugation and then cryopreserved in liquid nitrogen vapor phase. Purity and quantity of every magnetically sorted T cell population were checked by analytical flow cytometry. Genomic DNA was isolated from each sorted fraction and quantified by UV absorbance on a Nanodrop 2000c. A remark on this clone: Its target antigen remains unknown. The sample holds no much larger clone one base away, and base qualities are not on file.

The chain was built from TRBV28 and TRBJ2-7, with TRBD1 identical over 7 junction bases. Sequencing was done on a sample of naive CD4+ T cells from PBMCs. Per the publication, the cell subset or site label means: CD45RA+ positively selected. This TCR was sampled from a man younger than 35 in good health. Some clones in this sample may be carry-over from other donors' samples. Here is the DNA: TGTGCCAGCAGTGTTATCAAGGGGGCTGGATACGAGCAGTACTTC. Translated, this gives CASSVIKGAGYEQYF.